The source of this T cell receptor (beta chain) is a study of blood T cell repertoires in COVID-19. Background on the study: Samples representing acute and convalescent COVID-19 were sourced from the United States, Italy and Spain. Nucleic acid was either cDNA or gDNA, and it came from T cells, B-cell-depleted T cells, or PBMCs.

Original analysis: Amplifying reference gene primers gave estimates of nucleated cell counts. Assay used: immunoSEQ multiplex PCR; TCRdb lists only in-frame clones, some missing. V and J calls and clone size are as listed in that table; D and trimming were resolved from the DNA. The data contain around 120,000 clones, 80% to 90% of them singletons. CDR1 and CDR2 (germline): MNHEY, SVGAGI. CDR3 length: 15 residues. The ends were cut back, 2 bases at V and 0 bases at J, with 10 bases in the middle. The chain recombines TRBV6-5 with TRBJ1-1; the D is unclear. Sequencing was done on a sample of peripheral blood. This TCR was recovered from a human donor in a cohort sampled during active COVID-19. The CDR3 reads CASSYAGTLNTEAFF. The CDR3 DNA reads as TGTGCCAGCAGTTACGCAGGTACCTTGAACACTGAAGCTTTCTTT.